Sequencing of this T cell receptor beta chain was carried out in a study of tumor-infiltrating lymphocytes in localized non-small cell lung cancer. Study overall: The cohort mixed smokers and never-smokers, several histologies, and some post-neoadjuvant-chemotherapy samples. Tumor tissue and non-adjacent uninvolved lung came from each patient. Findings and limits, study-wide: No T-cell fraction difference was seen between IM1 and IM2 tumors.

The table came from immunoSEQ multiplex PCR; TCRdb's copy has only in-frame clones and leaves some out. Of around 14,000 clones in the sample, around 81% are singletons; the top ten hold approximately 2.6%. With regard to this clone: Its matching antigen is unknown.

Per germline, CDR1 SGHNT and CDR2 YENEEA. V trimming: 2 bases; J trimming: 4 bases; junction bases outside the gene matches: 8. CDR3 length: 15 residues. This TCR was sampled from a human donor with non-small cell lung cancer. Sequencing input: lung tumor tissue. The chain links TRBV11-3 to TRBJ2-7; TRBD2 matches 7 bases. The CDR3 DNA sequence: TGTGCCAGCAGCTTATATCCGGGAGGTGGTTACGAGCAGTACTTC. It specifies CASSLYPGGGYEQYF.